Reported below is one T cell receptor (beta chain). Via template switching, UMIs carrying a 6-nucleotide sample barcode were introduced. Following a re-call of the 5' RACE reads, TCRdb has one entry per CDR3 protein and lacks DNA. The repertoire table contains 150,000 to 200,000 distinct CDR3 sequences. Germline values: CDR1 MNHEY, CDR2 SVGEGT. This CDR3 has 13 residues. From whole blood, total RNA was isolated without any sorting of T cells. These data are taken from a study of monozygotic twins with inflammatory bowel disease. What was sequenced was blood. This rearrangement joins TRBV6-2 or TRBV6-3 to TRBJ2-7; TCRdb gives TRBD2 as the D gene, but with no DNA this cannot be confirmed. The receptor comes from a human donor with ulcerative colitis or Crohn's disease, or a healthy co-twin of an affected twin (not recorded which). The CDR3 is CASSYGTSLGQYF.